One sample yielded the 32 T cell receptor beta chains listed below, sequenced in a study of early T cells in non-severe SARS-CoV-2 infection (dated by TCRdb to about 2021). Libraries came from 5' RACE. Reads for this sample came from a NextSeq 500. TCRdb trimmed the raw reads at Q25, called clones with MiXCR and kept productive beta chains. When rows share a CDR3 protein, they turn into one entry using the most common DNA and genes. Here the sample has 35,000 to 40,000 distinct CDR3 sequences; 3.5% to 5% occur a single time. The leading ten clones occupy about 16% of the sample. The specimen was whole blood. Receptors originate from an adult who was a healthcare worker with PCR-confirmed SARS-CoV-2 infection or an uninfected control (not recorded which).

This clonotype appeared many times. The CDR3 loop is CASSFVGPGQGNLHEQFF. The CDR3 bases are TGTGCCAGCAGCTTTGTGGGGCCGGGACAGGGGAACCTCCATGAGCAGTTCTTC. This chain connects TRBV11-2 to TRBJ2-1; 10 bases align to TRBD1. Germline V gene sequence: CDR1 SGHAT, CDR2 FQNNGV. The ends lost 3 bases at V and 8 bases at J; junction bases unmatched: 16. CDR3 size: 18 residues.

At least ten counts were recorded for this clonotype. The rearrangement joins TRBV12-3 or TRBV12-4 to TRBJ1-1, with D unclear. V shed 3 bases and J shed 3 bases, with 8 bases lying between them. CDR3 length equals 13 residues. The CDR3 region is CASSFAGHTEAFF. DNA of the CDR3: TGTGCCAGCAGTTTTGCCGGGCACACTGAAGCTTTCTTT.

This clonotype was found many times. The chain is built from TRBV10-3 and TRBJ2-5; D may be TRBD1 or TRBD2 (6 bases each). CDR1 and CDR2 (germline): ENHRY, SYGVKD. Trimming took off 10 bases at V and 5 bases at J, with 14 bases between the two ends. The length of the CDR3 is 12 residues. The DNA of the CDR3 is TGTGCCACCCGGGGGCCTCTGGAGACCCAGTACTTC. Encoded protein: CATRGPLETQYF.

This clonotype was counted many times. The J gene is TRBJ1-1, the V gene TRBV20-1; 9 bases map to TRBD1. The trim removed 6 bases at V and 4 bases at J, leaving 9 bases unmatched. This CDR3 is 14 amino acids long. The germline gives CDR1 DFQATT, CDR2 SNEGSKA (reference sequence). Here the CDR3 DNA reads TGCAGTGCACCTAAAGGGACAGGGTCCACTGAAGCTTTCTTT. This encodes CSAPKGTGSTEAFF.

This clonotype was recorded a few times. The CDR3 spells CASSLSMAGYGYTF. CDR3 sequence (DNA): TGTGCCAGCAGTTTATCCATGGCAGGGTACGGCTACACCTTC. This chain links TRBV27 with TRBJ1-2; tentative D call: TRBD1 (5 bases). V lost 0 bases, J lost 8 bases, and 13 bases lay in between. The CDR3 has 14 amino acids. The germline V gene encodes CDR1 MNHEY and CDR2 SMNVEV (reference sequence).

The CDR3 loop reads CASTKGNSYTGELFF. As DNA, the CDR3 is TGTGCCAGCACGAAAGGCAACTCCTACACCGGGGAGCTGTTTTTT. The chain joins TRBV6-5 to TRBJ2-2, with unresolved D. Germline V gene sequence: CDR1 MNHEY, CDR2 SVGAGI. Trimming removed 7 bases from V and 3 bases from J, with 15 bases in between. This CDR3 has 15 residues.

This clonotype was counted between two and nine times. The J gene is TRBJ2-3, the V gene TRBV5-1, with 9 bases identical to TRBD2. The CDR3 is 16 amino acids. Trimming took 3 bases from V and 5 from J; bases not matched to a gene: 10. Germline CDR1 and CDR2: SGHRS and YFSETQ. The CDR3: CASSWTSAGGKDTQYF. The CDR3 bases are TGCGCCAGCAGCTGGACTAGCGCGGGAGGAAAAGATACGCAGTATTTT.

Ten or more counts support this clonotype. V usage is TRBV4-1 and J usage is TRBJ1-3; TRBD1 might be the D (6 bases). The germline CDR1 and CDR2 sequences are MGHRA and YSYEKL. CDR3 size: 13 residues. Trimming removed 2 bases at V and 9 bases at J, with 11 bases between. The CDR3 DNA sequence: TGCGCCAGCAGCCAAACAGGGTTACTCACCATATATTTT. It is translated as CASSQTGLLTIYF.

This clonotype appeared many times. This chain connects TRBV5-8 to TRBJ2-5; D is ambiguous. V was pared by 5 bases and J by 4 bases, with 6 bases between. Germline values: CDR1 SGHTS, CDR2 YDEGEE. This CDR3 has 11 amino acids. The CDR3 protein is CASRRLETQYF. In nucleotides, the CDR3 is TGTGCCAGCAGACGCCTAGAGACCCAGTACTTC.

In its sample, this clonotype was seen many times. The chain links TRBV7-9 to TRBJ2-2; a weak D match, TRBD1 (6 bases). Trimming shortened V by 7 bases and J by 0 bases, and 12 bases separated the two germline ends. CDR3 length equals 15 residues. Germline V lookup: CDR1 SEHNR, CDR2 FQNEAQ (reference sequence). The CDR3 DNA sequence: TGTGCCAGCAAACCTGGACAGTCGAACACCGGGGAGCTGTTTTTT. Its protein is CASKPGQSNTGELFF.

This clonotype was seen repeatedly, ten times or more. The chain couples TRBV7-2 to TRBJ1-1; a possible D gene is TRBD1 (6 bases). This CDR3 is 18 amino acids long. Germline CDR1 is SGHTA and CDR2 is FQGNSA. Trimming removed 0 bases at V and 5 bases at J, with 22 bases between. The CDR3 DNA reads TGTGCCAGCAGCTTAGCCCCTCCGTCCCGAGGGGGTTCGACTGAAGCTTTCTTT. It is translated as CASSLAPPSRGGSTEAFF.

The sample holds many counts of this clonotype. The V and J genes are TRBV20-1 and TRBJ2-3; 10 positions agree with TRBD2. V lost 0 bases to trimming and J lost 0 bases; unmatched junction nucleotides: 3. Germline loops: CDR1 DFQATT, CDR2 SNEGSKA (reference sequence). This CDR3 comprises 16 residues. The CDR3 sequence: CSARDLAGASTDTQYF. CDR3 nucleotides: TGCAGTGCTAGAGATCTAGCGGGGGCTAGCACAGATACGCAGTATTTT.

The chain couples TRBV30 to TRBJ2-7; no firm D call. The CDR3 length is 15 residues. The germline gives CDR1 GTSNPN, CDR2 SVGIG (reference sequence). V was clipped by 2 bases and J by 0 bases, with 14 bases between them. CDR3 residues: CAWSPPRSSSYEQYF. The CDR3 DNA is TGTGCCTGGAGTCCCCCTCGATCCAGCTCCTACGAGCAGTACTTC.

This clonotype has at least ten counts. The chain carries TRBV12-3 or TRBV12-4 and TRBJ2-2; D remains unclear. The CDR3 has 13 amino acids. The V end lost 7 bases, the J end lost 1 base, and 7 bases lay between the germline ends. CDR3 region: CASKDVNTGELFF. The CDR3 DNA reads as TGTGCCAGCAAGGACGTGAACACCGGGGAGCTGTTTTTT.

The CDR3 sequence is CASSPPRGTAGANVLTF. The DNA for the CDR3 is TGTGCCAGCTCACCACCCAGAGGGACTGCCGGGGCCAACGTCCTGACTTTC. This chain links TRBV18 with TRBJ2-6; maybe TRBD2 (6 bases). The CDR3 is made up of 17 amino acids. V lost 0 bases to trimming and J lost 4 bases, with 13 bases between them. Germline CDR1 reads KGHSH; CDR2 reads LQKENI.

This rearrangement joins TRBV5-1 to TRBJ2-2; the match to TRBD2 covers 10 bases. After removal of 4 bases from V and 4 bases from J, the junction contained 7 bases not matched to a gene. The CDR3 loop spans 16 amino acids. Germline V gene lookup returns CDR1 SGHRS and CDR2 YFSETQ. The CDR3 here is CASSASSGGFTGELFF. CDR3 coding DNA: TGCGCCAGCAGCGCTTCTAGCGGGGGATTCACCGGGGAGCTGTTTTTT.

In this sample, this clonotype turned up many times. This chain links TRBV5-1 with TRBJ2-3; 9 positions agree with TRBD1. The CDR3 spans 16 residues. Trimming removed 4 bases from V and 2 bases from J; junction bases left unmatched: 8. Germline V CDR1 and CDR2: SGHRS, YFSETQ. CDR3 region: CASSLGQGSPTDTQYF. The CDR3 DNA is TGCGCCAGCAGCCTCGGACAGGGGTCTCCCACAGATACGCAGTATTTT.

This sequence joins TRBV5-4 and TRBJ2-7; no definite D call. The CDR3 is 14 residues long. Per germline, CDR1 SGHNT and CDR2 YYREEE (reference sequence). Trimming cost V 0 bases and J 2 bases, with 9 bases left between them. The CDR3 bases are TGTGCCAGCAGCTTGGGGACGGTCACCTACGAGCAGTACTTC. This encodes CASSLGTVTYEQYF.

This clonotype was seen at least ten times. The chain joins TRBV2 to TRBJ2-1; D remains unclear. This CDR3 comprises 14 residues. The germline V gene has CDR1 SNHLY and CDR2 FYNNEI. The V end was cut by 0 bases, the J end by 2 bases, with 5 bases between. CDR3 amino acids: CASSEAGTYNEQFF. CDR3 coding DNA: TGTGCCAGCAGTGAAGCCGGCACCTACAATGAGCAGTTCTTC.

This clonotype was counted at least ten times. The rearrangement uses TRBV5-1 and TRBJ2-3, with 9 bases that match TRBD2. The CDR3 sequence is 16 residues long. V shed 3 bases, J shed 4 bases, and the junction held 9 bases outside the gene matches. The germline gives CDR1 SGHRS, CDR2 YFSETQ. The CDR3 is CASSSSASGVADTQYF. The DNA for the CDR3 is TGCGCCAGCAGCTCCTCCGCTAGCGGGGTGGCAGATACGCAGTATTTT.

This clonotype was seen many times. The V and J genes are TRBV12-3 or TRBV12-4 and TRBJ2-3, with D unclear. V was pared by 5 bases and J by 6 bases, with 15 bases between. The CDR3 has 14 amino acids. The CDR3 bases are TGTGCCAGCAGTCTGGACCTGCGAAGCGATACGCAGTATTTT. Amino acids: CASSLDLRSDTQYF.

The chain combines TRBV6-2 or TRBV6-3 with TRBJ2-1, with 13 nucleotides matching TRBD2. Per the germline V gene, CDR1 is MNHEY and CDR2 is SVGEGT. The CDR3 length is 16 residues. Unmatched junction bases numbered 9, after V lost 4 bases and J lost 9 bases. CDR3 DNA sequence: TGTGCCAGCAGTTCCTGGACTAGCGGGGGCTCGGGTGAGCAGTTCTTC. This translates into CASSSWTSGGSGEQFF.

This clonotype was counted at least ten times. The chain couples TRBV20-1 to TRBJ2-1; 10 bases map to TRBD2. CDR3 length: 13 residues. Germline CDR1 DFQATT, CDR2 SNEGSKA (reference sequence). With 4 bases clipped from V and 8 bases from J, the junction kept 5 bases outside the gene matches. CDR3 loop: CSATAGGPDEQFF. CDR3 nucleotide sequence: TGCAGTGCTACAGCGGGGGGGCCGGATGAGCAGTTCTTC.

This clonotype was picked up many times. This chain joins TRBV6-1 and TRBJ2-7; 15 bases align to TRBD2. The V and J ends lost 6 bases and 0 bases, in that order; junction bases with no gene match: 6. This CDR3 is built from 17 residues. In germline, CDR1 is MNHNS, CDR2 SASEGT. CDR3 coding DNA: TGTGCCAGCAGGGGACTAGCGGGGGGCTCAAGCTCCTACGAGCAGTACTTC. It yields the protein CASRGLAGGSSSYEQYF.

This clonotype was recorded many times. The rearrangement links TRBV29-1 to TRBJ2-1; D is possibly TRBD2 (7 bases). The CDR3 length is 14 residues. Germline V gene lookup returns CDR1 SQVTM and CDR2 ANQGSEA. Trimming removed 5 bases at V and 0 bases at J, with 11 bases between. For the CDR3, the DNA is TGCAGCGTTCGCGGGGGCCTCTCCTACAATGAGCAGTTCTTC. Protein product: CSVRGGLSYNEQFF.

At least ten counts were recorded for this clonotype. This rearrangement joins TRBV27 to TRBJ2-5; 8 bases map to TRBD2. This CDR3 is built from 13 residues. The V and J ends lost 6 bases and 4 bases, in that order; junction bases with no gene match: 4. Looked up from germline, CDR1 is MNHEY and CDR2 is SMNVEV (reference sequence). For the CDR3, the DNA is TGTGCCAGCAGCCGGGGGGGGCCAGAGACCCAGTACTTC. Encoded protein: CASSRGGPETQYF.

This clonotype occurred many times. The V call is TRBV7-6, the J call TRBJ1-4; 7 nucleotides agree with TRBD1. The V and J ends lost 3 bases and 14 bases, in that order; junction bases with no gene match: 6. The CDR3 consists of 12 residues. Germline CDR1 reads SGHVS; CDR2 reads FNYEAQ. CDR3 DNA sequence: TGTGCCAGCAGCTTGAGTCAGGACAGGCTGTTTTTT. Its translation is CASSLSQDRLFF.

This clonotype showed up many times. V and J are TRBV5-1 and TRBJ2-5; D remains ambiguous. The CDR3 extends over 14 amino acids. V was shortened by 2 bases and J by 4 bases, with 12 bases between the two germline ends. The germline CDR1 and CDR2 sequences are SGHRS and YFSETQ. The CDR3 nucleotides are TGCGCCAGCAGCTTTGACGGCCCCCCAGAGACCCAGTACTTC. Protein: CASSFDGPPETQYF.

This clonotype has a count of ten or more. The chain employs TRBV5-1 and TRBJ1-2, with 8 bases lining up with TRBD1. CDR1 is SGHRS, CDR2 YFSETQ, per germline. The CDR3 contains 14 residues. V was clipped by 4 bases and J by 7 bases; unmatched bases: 9. The CDR3 nucleotides read TGCGCCAGCAGCCTCCCGACAGGGGCAAGTGGCTACACCTTC. Its protein product is CASSLPTGASGYTF.

This clonotype was seen at least ten times. The chain combines TRBV6-1 with TRBJ2-1, with D hard to call. CDR3 length: 14 residues. V was pared by 7 bases and J by 5 bases, with 15 bases between. The germline CDR1 and CDR2 sequences are MNHNS and SASEGT. In DNA, the CDR3 is TGTGCCAGCACCGGGCCATCACCCAACAATGAGCAGTTCTTC. Its translation: CASTGPSPNNEQFF.

This clonotype was picked up a small number of times. The chain joins TRBV10-3 to TRBJ2-2; no reliable D call. The length of the CDR3 is 11 residues. Trimming shortened V by 8 bases and J by 4 bases, and 5 bases separated the two germline ends. Germline V CDR1 and CDR2: ENHRY, SYGVKD. CDR3 sequence reads: CAIGPTGELFF. The CDR3 DNA follows: TGTGCCATCGGGCCCACCGGGGAGCTGTTTTTT.

J is TRBJ1-4 and V is TRBV7-6; tentative D call: TRBD1 (6 bases). Trimming removed 3 bases at V and 1 base at J, with 9 bases between. Germline lookup yields CDR1 SGHVS and CDR2 FNYEAQ. This CDR3 spans 15 amino acids. The DNA for the CDR3 is TGTGCCAGCAGCTTCACAGGGCTAACTAATGAAAAACTGTTTTTT. Translation gives CASSFTGLTNEKLFF. Together with reference TRBV7-6 and TRBJ1-4, the CDR3 gives the full variable domain: GAGVSQSPRYKVTKRGQDVALRCDPISGHVSLYWYRQALGQGPEFLTYFNYEAQQDKSGLPNDRFSAERPEGSISTLTIQRTEQRDSAMYRCASSFTGLTNEKLFFGSGTQLSVL.